A single sample gave rise to the 20 T cell receptor beta chains below, sequenced in a study of PD-1 blockade in mismatch repair-deficient tumors. TCRdb keeps only in-frame clones here, not all; method: immunoSEQ multiplex PCR. Altogether some 51,000 clones are present, 65% to 85% being singletons, with the ten largest covering more than 8%. The starting material was peripheral blood, obtained roughly 19 weeks after starting pembrolizumab. All receptors derive from an adult with mismatch repair-deficient cancer.

The chain links TRBV28 to TRBJ2-7; no definite D call. The CDR3 loop spans 12 amino acids. Germline CDR1 and CDR2: MDHEN and SYDVKM. The V end lost 3 bases, the J end lost 6 bases, and 9 bases lay between the germline ends. CDR3 region: CASSFLNSEQYF. CDR3 coding DNA: TGTGCCAGCAGTTTCCTGAATTCCGAGCAGTACTTC. Based on the CDR3 plus reference TRBV28 and TRBJ2-7, the full variable domain is DVKVTQSSRYLVKRTGEKVFLECVQDMDHENMFWYRQDPGLGLRLIYFSYDVKMKEKGDIPEGYSVSREKKERFSLILESASTNQTSMYLCASSFLNSEQYFGPGTRLTVT.

The V gene is TRBV2, the J gene TRBJ1-4; weak D call: TRBD1 (6 bases). The CDR3 is 15 amino acids. V lost 5 bases, J lost 7 bases, and 17 bases lay in between. Per germline, CDR1 SNHLY and CDR2 FYNNEI. In DNA, the CDR3 is TGTGCCAGCAGTTTAACAGGGTTCGTCGGTGAAAAACTGTTTTTT. This encodes CASSLTGFVGEKLFF.

This chain joins TRBV5-4 and TRBJ2-7; D is uncertain. Trimming removed 0 bases from V and 2 bases from J, with 3 bases in between. Germline loops: CDR1 SGHNT, CDR2 YYREEE (reference sequence). The CDR3 consists of 12 residues. The CDR3 is CASSLVPYEQYF. CDR3 DNA sequence: TGTGCCAGCAGCTTGGTTCCCTACGAGCAGTACTTC.

The chain has TRBV7-9 and TRBJ2-7; the match to TRBD2 covers 8 bases. Trimming took 5 bases from V and 6 from J; bases not matched to a gene: 9. Germline V lookup: CDR1 SEHNR, CDR2 FQNEAQ (reference sequence). The CDR3 extends over 14 amino acids. The CDR3 region is CASSLGAGGFEQYF. The CDR3 DNA reads TGTGCCAGCAGCCTCGGGGCGGGAGGTTTCGAGCAGTACTTC. Full variable domain (rest looked up from reference TRBV7-9 and TRBJ2-7): DTGVSQNPRHKITKRGQNVTFRCDPISEHNRLYWYRQTLGQGPEFLTYFQNEAQLEKSRLLSDRFSAERPKGSFSTLEIQRTEQGDSAMYLCASSLGAGGFEQYFGPGTRLTVT.

V is TRBV7-9 and J is TRBJ2-1; 8 bases fit TRBD1. This CDR3 is built from 15 residues. Germline trimming cut 2 bases from V and 9 bases from J; bases unmatched to any gene: 9. The germline CDR1 and CDR2 sequences are SEHNR and FQNEAQ (reference sequence). The CDR3 bases are TGTGCCAGCAGCTTAAACTCACAGGGGGGTAGTGAGCAGTTCTTC. This codes for CASSLNSQGGSEQFF.

The V gene is TRBV9, the J gene TRBJ2-3; possible D gene TRBD2, 6 bases. V was pared by 3 bases and J by 0 bases, with 11 bases between. The CDR3 is 15 amino acids. CDR1 is SGDLS, CDR2 YYNGEE, per germline. CDR3 sequence reads: CASSGGVLSTDTQYF. The DNA of the CDR3 is TGTGCCAGCAGCGGGGGGGTTCTTAGCACAGATACGCAGTATTTT.

In this sample, this clone turned up once. The J gene is TRBJ2-1, the V gene TRBV27; TRBD2 matches at 7 bases. V dropped 5 bases and J dropped 8; count of bases not matched to a gene: 18. CDR3 size: 17 residues. Germline CDR1 MNHEY, CDR2 SMNVEV (reference sequence). CDR3 nucleotide sequence: TGTGCCAGCAGTCCATACCCTAAGCGGGATCTCCGGGATGAGCAGTTCTTC. Amino acids: CASSPYPKRDLRDEQFF.

The J gene is TRBJ2-7, the V gene TRBV5-1, with TRBD2 identical over 7 bases. The CDR3 is 14 residues long. Germline V gene lookup returns CDR1 SGHRS and CDR2 YFSETQ. Losses at the gene ends were 4 bases for V and 1 base for J; bases not matched to a gene: 5. This CDR3 is CASSPSSGSYEQYF. In DNA, the CDR3 is TGCGCCAGCAGCCCCTCTAGCGGATCCTACGAGCAGTACTTC.

The rearrangement joins TRBV5-6 to TRBJ2-1, with D perhaps matching TRBD2 (6 bases). The germline gives CDR1 SGHDT, CDR2 YYEEEE. The CDR3 runs to 14 residues. The V end lost 2 bases, the J end lost 2 bases, and 8 bases lay between the germline ends. The CDR3 DNA reads TGTGCCAGCAGCTTATGGACTACCTACAATGAGCAGTTCTTC. Protein product: CASSLWTTYNEQFF. Full variable domain (outside the CDR3, taken from reference TRBV5-6 and TRBJ2-1): DAGVTQSPTHLIKTRGQQVTLRCSPKSGHDTVSWYQQALGQGPQFIFQYYEEEERQRGNFPDRFSGHQFPNYSSELNVNALLLGDSALYLCASSLWTTYNEQFFGPGTRLTVL.

The V call is TRBV11-2, the J call TRBJ2-7; the match to TRBD2 covers 9 bases. With 6 bases clipped from V and 8 bases from J, the junction kept 8 bases outside the gene matches. The CDR3 extends over 13 amino acids. CDR1 and CDR2 from the germline V gene are SGHAT and FQNNGV. The CDR3 loop reads CASRSLAGPQQYF. DNA of the CDR3: TGTGCCAGCAGGTCACTAGCGGGTCCTCAGCAGTACTTC.

J is TRBJ1-1 and V is TRBV6-1, with 7 bases aligning to TRBD1. V dropped 5 bases and J dropped 7; count of bases not matched to a gene: 7. CDR3 length: 13 residues. Germline CDR1 reads MNHNS; CDR2 reads SASEGT. CDR3 sequence (DNA): TGTGCCAGCAGTTCTGACAGGGCAGGTGAAGCTTTCTTT. It translates to CASSSDRAGEAFF.

The V call is TRBV18, the J call TRBJ1-5, with TRBD1 matching over 10 bases. The J segment lost 5 bases and the V segment lost 3 bases, leaving 7 bases of the junction unmatched. This CDR3 has 16 amino acids. Per germline, CDR1 KGHSH and CDR2 LQKENI. In DNA, the CDR3 is TGTGCCAGCTCACCCTTGACAGGGGGCAGAGATCAGCCCCAGCATTTT. As protein: CASSPLTGGRDQPQHF. The whole variable domain, remainder taken from reference TRBV18 and TRBJ1-5, is NAGVMQNPRHLVRRRGQEARLRCSPMKGHSHVYWYRQLPEEGLKFMVYLQKENIIDESGMPKERFSAEFPKEGPSILRIQQVVRGDSAAYFCASSPLTGGRDQPQHFGDGTRLSIL.

The genes are TRBV10-1 and TRBJ2-1; TRBD2 matches 10 bases. The CDR3 has 17 amino acids. Germline CDR1 and CDR2: WNHNN and SYGVQD (reference sequence). V shed 0 bases, J shed 8 bases, and the junction held 10 bases outside the gene matches. The CDR3 region has the DNA TGCGCCAGCAGTGAGTCGCTGTCTAGCGGGAGTCTCGATGAGCAGTTCTTC. Protein product: CASSESLSSGSLDEQFF.

This chain connects TRBV11-3 to TRBJ2-5; D is perhaps TRBD1 (5 bases). V was trimmed by 2 bases and J by 10 bases, leaving 14 bases between them. The CDR3 is 13 amino acids. Germline assignment: CDR1 SGHNT and CDR2 YENEEA. CDR3 sequence reads: CASSLMIHRGQYF. DNA of the CDR3: TGTGCCAGCAGCTTAATGATCCATAGGGGCCAGTACTTC.

A few counts support this clone. The chain links TRBV19 to TRBJ2-1; D not certain. V was pared by 3 bases and J by 5 bases, with 11 bases between. This CDR3 has 14 residues. Looked up from germline, CDR1 is LNHDA and CDR2 is SQIVND (reference sequence). CDR3 protein: CASSMKRLNNEQFF. The CDR3, as DNA: TGTGCCAGTAGTATGAAAAGACTCAACAATGAGCAGTTCTTC.

Only a few counts were recorded for this clone. The chain combines TRBV6-5 with TRBJ1-2; D not resolved. The CDR3 extends over 14 amino acids. Trimming pared 5 bases from V and 2 bases from J, leaving 12 bases between. The V gene's germline CDR1 is MNHEY and CDR2 SVGAGI. CDR3 in amino acids: CASSTRRSNYGYTF. DNA for the CDR3: TGTGCCAGCAGTACTAGACGGTCGAACTATGGCTACACCTTC.

The chain is built from TRBV7-9 and TRBJ2-2; tentative D call: TRBD2 (5 bases). Germline CDR1 is SEHNR and CDR2 is FQNEAQ (reference sequence). The CDR3 contains 17 residues. Trimming stripped 4 bases from V and 2 bases from J, with 17 bases between. CDR3 residues: CASSYPSRAENTGELFF. The DNA of the CDR3 is TGTGCCAGCAGCTATCCTAGCCGAGCGGAAAACACCGGGGAGCTGTTTTTT.

This clone has more than one count but fewer than ten. At one boundary the junction diverges from the germline segment, which might be a read error. V gene TRBV4-3 combines with J gene TRBJ2-3; D may match TRBD1 or TRBD2 (5 bases each). The CDR3 is made up of 16 amino acids. Germline CDR1 and CDR2: LGHNA and YSLEER. CDR3 region: CASSQDEGASKDTQYF. The CDR3 DNA reads as TGCGCCAGCAGCCAAGATGAAGGGGCTAGCAAAGATACGCAGTATTTT.

The chain combines TRBV27 with TRBJ1-1, with no clear D. The ends were cut back, 5 bases at V and 1 base at J, with 11 bases in the middle. The germline V gene encodes CDR1 MNHEY and CDR2 SMNVEV (reference sequence). CDR3 length: 14 amino acids. DNA for the CDR3: TGTGCCAGCAGTGGCGTCAGCCGGAACACTGAAGCTTTCTTT. This encodes CASSGVSRNTEAFF.

The genes are TRBV4-1 and TRBJ2-1; D gene ambiguous. Trimming removed 3 bases from V and 8 bases from J, with 8 bases in between. The germline CDR1 and CDR2 sequences are MGHRA and YSYEKL. The CDR3 loop spans 12 amino acids. In nucleotides, the CDR3 is TGCGCCAGCAGCCACCTGTACGATGAGCAGTTCTTC. Amino acid sequence: CASSHLYDEQFF.